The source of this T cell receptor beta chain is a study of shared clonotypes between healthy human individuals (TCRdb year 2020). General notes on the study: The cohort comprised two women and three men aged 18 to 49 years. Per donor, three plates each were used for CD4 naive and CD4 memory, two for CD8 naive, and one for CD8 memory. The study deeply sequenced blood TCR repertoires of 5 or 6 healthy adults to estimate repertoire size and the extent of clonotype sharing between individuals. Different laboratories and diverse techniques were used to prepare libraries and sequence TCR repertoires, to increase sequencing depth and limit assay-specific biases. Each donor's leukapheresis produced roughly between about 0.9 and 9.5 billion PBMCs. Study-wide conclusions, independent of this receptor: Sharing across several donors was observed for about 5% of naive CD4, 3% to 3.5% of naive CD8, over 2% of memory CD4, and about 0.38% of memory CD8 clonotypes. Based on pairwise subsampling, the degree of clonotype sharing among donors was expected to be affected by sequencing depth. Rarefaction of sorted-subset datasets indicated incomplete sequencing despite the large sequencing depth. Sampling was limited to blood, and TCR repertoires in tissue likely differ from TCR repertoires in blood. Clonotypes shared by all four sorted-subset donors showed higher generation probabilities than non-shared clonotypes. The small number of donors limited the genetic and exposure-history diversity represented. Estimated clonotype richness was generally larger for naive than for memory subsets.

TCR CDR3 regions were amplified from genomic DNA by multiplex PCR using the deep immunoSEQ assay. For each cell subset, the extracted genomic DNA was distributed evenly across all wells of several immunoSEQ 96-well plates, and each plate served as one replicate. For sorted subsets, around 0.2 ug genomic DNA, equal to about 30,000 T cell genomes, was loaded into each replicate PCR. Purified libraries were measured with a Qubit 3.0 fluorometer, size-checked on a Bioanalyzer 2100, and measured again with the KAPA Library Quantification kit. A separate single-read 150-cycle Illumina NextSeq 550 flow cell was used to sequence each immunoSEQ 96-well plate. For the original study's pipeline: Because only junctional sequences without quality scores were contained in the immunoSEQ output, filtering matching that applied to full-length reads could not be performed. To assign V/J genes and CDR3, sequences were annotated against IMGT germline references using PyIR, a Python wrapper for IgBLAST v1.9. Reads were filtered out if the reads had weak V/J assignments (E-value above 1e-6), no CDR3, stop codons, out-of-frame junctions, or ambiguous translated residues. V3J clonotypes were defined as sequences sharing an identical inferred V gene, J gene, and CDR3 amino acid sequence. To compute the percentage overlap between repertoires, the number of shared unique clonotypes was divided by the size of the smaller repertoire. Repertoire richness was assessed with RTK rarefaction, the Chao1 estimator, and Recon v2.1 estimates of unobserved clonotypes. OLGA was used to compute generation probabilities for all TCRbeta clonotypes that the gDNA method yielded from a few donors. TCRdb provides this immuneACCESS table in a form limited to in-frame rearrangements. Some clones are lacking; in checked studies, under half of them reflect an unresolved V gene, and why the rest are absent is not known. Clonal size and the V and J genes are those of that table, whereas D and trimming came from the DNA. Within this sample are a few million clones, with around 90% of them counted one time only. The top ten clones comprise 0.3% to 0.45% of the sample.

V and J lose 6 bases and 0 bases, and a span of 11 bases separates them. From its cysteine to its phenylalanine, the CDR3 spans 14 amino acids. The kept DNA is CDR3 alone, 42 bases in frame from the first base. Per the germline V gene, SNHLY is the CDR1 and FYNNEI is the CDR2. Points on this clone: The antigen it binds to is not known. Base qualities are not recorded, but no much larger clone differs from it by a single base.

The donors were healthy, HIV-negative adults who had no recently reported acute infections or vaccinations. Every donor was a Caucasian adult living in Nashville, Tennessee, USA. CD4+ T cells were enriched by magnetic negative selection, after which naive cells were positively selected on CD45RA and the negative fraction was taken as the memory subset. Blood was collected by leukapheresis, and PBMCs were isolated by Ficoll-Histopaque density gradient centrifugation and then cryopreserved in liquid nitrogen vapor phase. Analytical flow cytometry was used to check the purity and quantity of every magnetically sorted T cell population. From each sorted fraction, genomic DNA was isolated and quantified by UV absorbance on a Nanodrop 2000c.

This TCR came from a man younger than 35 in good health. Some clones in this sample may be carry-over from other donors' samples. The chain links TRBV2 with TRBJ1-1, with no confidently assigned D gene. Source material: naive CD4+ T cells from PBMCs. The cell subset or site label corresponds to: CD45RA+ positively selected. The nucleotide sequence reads TGTGCCAGCAGCCGGTGGCTAATGAACACTGAAGCTTTCTTT. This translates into CASSRWLMNTEAFF.